Included here is one T cell receptor (beta chain) sequence, with context. The antigen it binds to is not known. No clone much larger than this one lies a single base away; base qualities are absent. These data originate in a study of cytomegalovirus exposure and HLA in healthy donors (dated by TCRdb to about 2017). Some background on the complete study: An earlier analysis of 587 of the donors reported about 290 Gb of sequence data and 117 million unique TCR beta sequences from 190 million or so T cells. An early release covering 550 to 700 HLA-typed donors comprised approximately 290 gigabases of sequencing data and around 86 million unique TCR sequences. Of the 350 to 400 genotyped donors, roughly 80% fell in the genetic ancestry cluster associated with self-reported Caucasian donors. The study aimed to test whether signatures of past pathogen exposure could be identified by cataloging public T cell receptors. Using immunosequencing, the study profiled T cell repertoires from around 680 subjects and related those repertoires to cytomegalovirus serostatus. Along with the roughly 700-subject first cohort, a separate validation cohort of 120 different subjects was used. To predict cytomegalovirus infection status, the study combined high-throughput TCR immunosequencing, statistical association of individual TCRs with disease status, and machine learning. To study patterns of TCR occurrence, a later analysis re-analyzed previously published TCR beta repertoires from several hundred donors and added high-resolution HLA genotyping. In the later analysis, no new phenotypic data were used to find candidate immune exposures; instead, reliance was placed on TCR beta sequences and their occurrence across donors. An earlier analysis of 587 of the donors applied high-throughput TCR beta sequencing to assess whether each TCR beta V gene segment acted as functional or pseudogenic. Donor age, sex, ethnicity and CMV serostatus were compiled together with the repertoire data. Genome-wide SNP genotypes for about 60% of the roughly 700 donors were used in a later genetic analysis, which treated that subset as a discovery cohort. Every repertoire in the discovery cohort had been generated on one and the same sequencing platform. HLA typing included class I and class II loci at four-digit resolution. Typing coverage varied by locus: roughly 620-640 donors for A, B, C, DRB1 and DQB1; 500 to 550 for DQA1; approximately 610 for DPA1; 450 to 480 for DPB1. Roughly 5 DR-DQ haplotypes were handled as single units for association and clustering, since linkage in the cohort was strong. On average, about 200,000 unique TCR beta nucleotide sequences were sequenced per donor among some 420 genotyped donors of the cohort, with 15% to 20% of those sequences being non-productive. What the work shows at the level of the full study, not this receptor alone: Across donors, most TCR sequences were observed very rarely, whereas some public TCRs were present in many individuals. Only TCR beta chains were sequenced in this cohort, and the absence of alpha or paired-chain data limited detectable features. It was suggested by the authors that the approach could potentially be generalized to other disease states and immunological phenotypes. In the study, approximately 160 TCR beta chains were listed as associated with cytomegalovirus. Because some donors lacked HLA typing at each locus, the association tests relied only on the typed subset. Some IMGT-functional V segments, including TRBV6-2 and TRBV6-3, could not be told apart with the 87-base-pair reads, so those segments were excluded. Immune exposure information for the cohort was limited to CMV serostatus. When HLA alleles, especially DR and DQ, strongly co-occurred, attributing TCR associations to individual alleles was difficult. A few of the identified cytomegalovirus-associated TCR beta chains were confirmed in vitro to be specific for cytomegalovirus antigens. A later analysis associated about 17,000 TCR beta sequences with specific HLA alleles at a false discovery rate of 0.05. Compared with equally common non-associated chains, HLA-associated TCR beta chains in a later analysis were more clonally expanded and had lower generation probabilities. The sequencing pipeline was judged likely to have produced a cluster of highly shared sequence variants as a technical artifact. Because counts were too low, 15 to 20 rarely observed V segments, including chromosome 9 orphons, were excluded from the earlier analysis of fewer than 650 of the donors. Correlated functional status among segregating V segments might reflect linkage disequilibrium, but an unknown experimental factor could not be ruled out. The presence/absence analyses assumed that sequencing depth was roughly uniform across donors, and that assumption may not be true. Several of the top co-occurrence clusters appeared to be linked to parvovirus B19, influenza, CMV and Epstein-Barr virus, according to a later analysis. In a later genetic analysis, a missense DCLRE1C variant was associated with V-gene and J-gene trimming of TCR beta chains, and the association was replicated in an independent cohort. Compared with the roughly 670-donor mean, donors in an Asian-associated ancestry cluster had fewer N-insertions in productive TCRs, according to a later genetic analysis. The classifier was reported to diagnose cytomegalovirus status with high specificity and sensitivity in both the original and validation cohorts. Most CMV-associated TCR beta chains appeared to be HLA-restricted in a later analysis, and the HLA associations seemed to be driven largely by CMV exposure. In a later analysis, the rate of TCR association differed among HLA loci, with DRB1 alleles having the most associated TCRs and HLA-C alleles having the fewest. An earlier analysis of 450 to 750 of the donors showed that most TCR beta V segments appeared in productive rearrangements either about 87% or about 30% of the time, which broadly matched IMGT annotations. A further reported finding was that TCR beta sequences accurately predicted the HLA-A and HLA-B alleles for most subjects in the first cohort.

The CDR3 contains 15 residues, cysteine and phenylalanine counted. CDR3 DNA only is kept here, 45 bases in frame from base 1. As encoded in the germline V gene, CDR1 is MDHEN while CDR2 is SYDVKM. V and J are trimmed by 4 bases and 1 base, and the gene matches miss 5 bases of the junction. Library prep was done by the immunoSEQ multiplex PCR assay. The multiplex PCR relied on a mix of 60 forward primers for TCR Vbeta segments and 13 reverse primers for TCR Jbeta segments. A multiplex PCR assay on genomic DNA amplified the CDR3 region of rearranged TCR beta genes. The Illumina HiSeq System was used to sequence the amplified TCR beta libraries as 87-base-pair reads. Per the authors' processing: In a later analysis, some 80 million unique TCR beta chains were counted across the 666 repertoires, and around 10 million of these chains were shared by at least two donors. A nearest-neighbor algorithm error-corrected the raw reads and collapsed the reads into unique sequences, merging closely related sequences to remove PCR and sequencing errors. Alignment of CDR3 sequences to IMGT reference sequences was used to assign V, D and J gene segments. For a sequence to be retained, at least a six-nucleotide match to both a V gene segment and a J gene segment was required. A rearrangement was called productive if the CDR3 had no stop codons and remained in frame with V and J, and every other rearrangement was called non-productive. CDR3 was defined according to IMGT convention as the region running from the second conserved V-encoded cysteine to the conserved J-encoded phenylalanine. The earlier analysis of some 540 of the donors excluded any sequence lacking an unambiguous match to a single V gene segment. An earlier analysis of a few hundred of the donors classified V segments as functional when productive rearrangements were above 56.7% and as segregating when the standard deviation between donors was above 5%. To diagnose cytomegalovirus status from the catalog of TCR beta chain sequences, a statistical classification framework was built. A later analysis assigned V and J genes by comparing TCR nucleotide sequences with IMGT/GENE-DB human TR gene sequences. The TCRdist pipeline was used in a later analysis to assign CDR3 sequences and most-parsimonious VDJ recombination scenarios. In a later analysis, each TCR beta chain was defined by its CDR3 amino acid sequence together with its V-gene family, and reads without a unique V-gene family were excluded. To address suspected cross-contamination and a sequencing artifact, a later analysis removed 592 highly shared, low-generation-probability nucleotide sequences. For each public chain, a later analysis derived a clonal expansion index from normalized ranks of inferred template counts within each repertoire. In a later analysis, generation probabilities were computed using a VDJ recombination model fitted to out-of-frame rearrangements, and the results were checked against IGoR. A later analysis scored TCR-TCR, TCR-HLA and TCR-CMV co-occurrence with hypergeometric tests, applying a repertoire-size bias correction to TCR pairs. To estimate false discovery rates, a later analysis permuted the HLA or CMV assignments 20 times. In a later analysis, co-occurring TCRs were grouped using DBSCAN, with TCRdist sequence similarity added in when clustering inside HLA-allele-positive subsets. Repertoires with fewer than 30,000 or more than 120,000 public chains were left out of co-occurrence clustering, as were about five repertoires with anomalous nucleotide sharing. Entries here come from immuneACCESS through TCRdb and include only in-frame sequences with V and J called. Some clones fail to appear in such tables; in the studies checked, an unresolved V gene covers under half of the shortfall, and the cause of the remainder is unknown. D and trimming were read from the DNA, whereas the V and J calls and clone size are those reported in that table. The sample data list 140,000 or so clones, and about 80% of these were observed just once. The ten largest clonotypes hold 1.8% of the sample.

The cohort was made up of hundreds of healthy bone marrow donors. At the time of sampling, all cohort members were nominally healthy, though unrecorded immune exposures were likely present. The donor was CMV seronegative and belonged to the group of roughly 330 seronegative cohort members. A peripheral blood sample was collected from each donor, and TCR beta sequencing was performed on peripheral blood mononuclear cells. Genomic DNA was extracted from the blood cell samples with the Qiagen DNeasy Blood Extraction Kit. The chain uses TRBV28 and TRBJ1-1; 8 bases in between match TRBD1. The receptor's source is a man aged 40-55 years in good health and CMV-seronegative. Sequenced: PBMCs. This receptor carries the CDR3 CASSSLTGGNTEAFF. The nucleotide sequence is given as TGTGCCAGCAGTTCCCTTACAGGGGGGAACACTGAAGCTTTCTTT.